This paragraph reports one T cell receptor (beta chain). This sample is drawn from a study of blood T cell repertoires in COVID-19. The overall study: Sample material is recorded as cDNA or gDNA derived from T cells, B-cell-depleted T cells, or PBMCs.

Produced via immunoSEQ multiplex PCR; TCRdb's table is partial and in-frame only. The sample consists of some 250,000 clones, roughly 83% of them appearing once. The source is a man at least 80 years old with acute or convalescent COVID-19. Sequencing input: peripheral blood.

CDR3 DNA sequence: TGTGCCACCTCCTCAGGAGGCCAGATTACCGGGGAGCTGTTTTTT. As protein: CATSSGGQITGELFF. The rearrangement links TRBV28 to TRBJ2-2; weak D call: TRBD2 (5 bases). The CDR3 runs 15 residues. V was cut by 10 bases and J by 5 bases, with 20 bases left in between. Germline V gene lookup returns CDR1 MDHEN and CDR2 SYDVKM.